Following are 10 T cell receptor beta chains from one sample sequenced in a study of technical replicates of blood from a few donors (dated 2017 in TCRdb). Libraries were prepared through the immunoSEQ multiplex PCR assay. Here the immuneACCESS table is served through TCRdb, limited to in-frame sequences with V and J called. Missing clones are a known gap in these copies; in checked studies unresolved V genes cover under half, and the rest lacks a known reason. Counted in this sample were around 84,000 clones; just over 90% of them appeared once. The leading ten clones occupy more than 0.2% of the sample. The sequenced material came from T cells isolated from PBMCs. These receptors originate from a human donor in good health.

The J gene is TRBJ2-7, the V gene TRBV7-9, with D uncertain. V shed 8 bases and J shed 0 bases, with 8 bases lying between them. Germline V gives CDR1 SEHNR, CDR2 FQNEAQ (reference sequence). The CDR3 spans 12 residues. CDR3 sequence (DNA): TGTGCCAGCCGACTTGGCTCCTACGAGCAGTACTTC. Protein sequence: CASRLGSYEQYF.

This rearrangement joins TRBV10-3 to TRBJ2-2, with 9 positions matching TRBD1. The CDR3 sequence is 15 residues long. Germline V gives CDR1 ENHRY, CDR2 SYGVKD. J lost 1 base, V lost 6 bases, and 3 bases had no gene match. The CDR3 DNA reads as TGTGCCATCAGGAGGGGACAGGGGAACACCGGGGAGCTGTTTTTT. Its protein product is CAIRRGQGNTGELFF.

The chain uses TRBV7-6 and TRBJ2-1; 8 bases align to TRBD1. The CDR3 is made up of 15 amino acids. V shed 4 bases, J shed 6 bases, and the junction held 8 bases outside the gene matches. Germline loops: CDR1 SGHVS, CDR2 FNYEAQ. The CDR3 sequence: CASSWEDDRGNEQFF. As DNA, the CDR3 is TGTGCCAGCAGCTGGGAGGATGACAGGGGCAATGAGCAGTTCTTC.

The chain uses TRBV5-1 and TRBJ1-1, with a possible D match to TRBD1 (6 bases). CDR3 length equals 14 residues. The germline V gene has CDR1 SGHRS and CDR2 YFSETQ. V lost 4 bases, J lost 4 bases, and 14 bases lay in between. CDR3 in amino acids: CASSIQGKATEAFF. The DNA for the CDR3 is TGCGCCAGCAGCATACAGGGAAAGGCCACTGAAGCTTTCTTT.

The chain has TRBV28 and TRBJ1-2, with 10 nucleotides matching TRBD1. In germline, CDR1 is MDHEN, CDR2 SYDVKM. The CDR3 covers 16 residues. V lost 3 bases and J lost 4; bases outside the gene matches: 8. Here the CDR3 reads CASSFAWDRGGYGYTF. CDR3 nucleotide sequence: TGTGCCAGCAGTTTTGCTTGGGACAGGGGAGGCTATGGCTACACCTTC.

The V gene is TRBV7-8, the J gene TRBJ2-7; 8 nucleotides line up with TRBD1. The CDR3 is made up of 15 amino acids. Germline V gives CDR1 SGHVS, CDR2 FQNEAQ. With 5 bases clipped from V and 1 base from J, the junction kept 7 bases outside the gene matches. CDR3 sequence: CASSVQGAQSYEQYF. The CDR3 DNA follows: TGTGCCAGCAGCGTCCAGGGGGCGCAGTCCTACGAGCAGTACTTC.

The V and J genes are TRBV27 and TRBJ2-1; tentatively, D is TRBD2 (5 bases). V dropped 0 bases and J dropped 11 bases, with 17 bases sitting between them. Germline V gene sequence: CDR1 MNHEY, CDR2 SMNVEV (reference sequence). The CDR3 contains 15 residues. The CDR3 region has the DNA TGTGCCAGCAGTTTATCCCCTCCCACTAGGACCCAGCAGTTCTTC. Translating gives CASSLSPPTRTQQFF.

CDR3 residues: CASSTGWSGYTF. The DNA of the CDR3 is TGTGCCAGCAGTACAGGGTGGAGTGGCTACACCTTC. The V gene is TRBV11-2, the J gene TRBJ1-2, with D perhaps TRBD1 (6 bases). V lost 6 bases and J 7 bases, leaving 12 bases between the germline ends. Germline V gene data show CDR1 as SGHAT and CDR2 as FQNNGV. This CDR3 contains 12 residues.

This chain links TRBV5-1 with TRBJ2-6, with no clear D. The germline V and J ends were trimmed by 3 bases and 0 bases, with 22 bases remaining between them. The length of the CDR3 is 20 residues. Germline V lookup: CDR1 SGHRS, CDR2 YFSETQ. CDR3 protein: CASSSRGITRERSGANVLTF. The CDR3, as DNA: TGCGCCAGCAGCTCGCGAGGAATAACCAGAGAGCGCTCTGGGGCCAACGTCCTGACTTTC.

V gene TRBV7-9 combines with J gene TRBJ2-1; 7 bases align to TRBD2. Germline trimming cut 2 bases from V and 0 bases from J; bases unmatched to any gene: 13. CDR1 and CDR2 from the germline V gene are SEHNR and FQNEAQ (reference sequence). This CDR3 comprises 19 residues. CDR3 DNA: TGTGCCAGCAGCTTAATCGCGGGGGACGCCTTGAGCTCCTACAATGAGCAGTTCTTC. This encodes CASSLIAGDALSSYNEQFF.